One sample yielded the 17 T cell receptor beta chains listed below, sequenced in a study of response to subunit inactivated influenza vaccine. TCRdb re-analysed the RT-PCR reads in MiXCR, keeping a single row per CDR3 protein. The top ten hold approximately 25% of the sample, which has about 190,000 distinct CDR3 sequences, under 15% seen once. The source material was CD8+ T cells sorted from PBMCs, sampled 5 to 6 days after vaccination. Every receptor here comes from a middle-aged man who received an inactivated influenza vaccine.

This chain connects TRBV6-5 to TRBJ2-7; D is possibly TRBD2 (6 bases). V was shortened by 0 bases and J by 6 bases, with 9 bases between the two germline ends. CDR1 MNHEY and CDR2 SVGAGI come from the germline V gene. CDR3 length: 13 amino acids. The CDR3: CASSYSQGGEQYF. The DNA of the CDR3 is TGTGCCAGCAGTTACTCCCAGGGAGGCGAGCAGTACTTC.

The rearrangement joins TRBV11-2 to TRBJ2-7, with 8 positions matching TRBD1. The CDR3 loop spans 16 amino acids. The V segment lost 3 bases and the J segment 6 bases; nucleotides outside the gene matches: 13. Germline lookup yields CDR1 SGHAT and CDR2 FQNNGV. The CDR3, as DNA: TGTGCCAGCAGCTTGGGACTGACAGGGGTGGTGGTCGAGCAGTACTTC. This encodes CASSLGLTGVVVEQYF. The variable domain in full, completed from reference TRBV11-2 and TRBJ2-7, reads EAGVAQSPRYKIIEKRQSVAFWCNPISGHATLYWYQQILGQGPKLLIQFQNNGVVDDSQLPKDRFSAERLKGVDSTLKIQPAKLEDSAVYLCASSLGLTGVVVEQYFGPGTRLTVT.

This clonotype was observed at least ten times. CDR3 nucleotide sequence: TGTGCCACCAGCTCTAGCGGAGCCTACAATGAGCAGTTCTTC. Encoded protein: CATSSSGAYNEQFF. This chain connects TRBV15 to TRBJ2-1; 7 nucleotides agree with TRBD2. The CDR3 length is 14 residues. Germline V lookup: CDR1 LNHNV, CDR2 YYDKDF (reference sequence). Trimming at V came to 5 bases and at J to 2 bases, leaving 3 bases not matched to a gene.

This clonotype was seen a handful of times. The V gene is TRBV18, the J gene TRBJ1-2, with 7 bases that match TRBD1. CDR3 length: 16 amino acids. Germline-derived CDR1 and CDR2 are KGHSH and LQKENI. V gave up 3 bases and J gave up 2 bases; unmatched junction bases: 9. CDR3 amino acids: CASSPPMGQLNYGYTF. Written as DNA, the CDR3 is TGTGCCAGCTCACCCCCCATGGGACAGTTAAACTATGGCTACACCTTC.

The table lists this clonotype with a few counts. The chain combines TRBV3-1 with TRBJ2-5; TRBD2 matches 11 bases. Germline V gene sequence: CDR1 LGHDT, CDR2 YNNKEL (reference sequence). The CDR3 is made up of 19 amino acids. The V and J ends lost 0 bases and 6 bases, in that order; junction bases with no gene match: 15. The CDR3 region is CASSQEVSGRGHDTKTQYF. In DNA, the CDR3 is TGTGCCAGCAGCCAAGAGGTTAGCGGGAGGGGCCACGATACGAAGACCCAGTACTTC.

Turning to this clonotype: The junction departs from the called germline gene at one end, perhaps through a read error. The J gene is TRBJ2-5, the V gene TRBV4-2; TRBD1 matches at 10 bases. The CDR3 totals 15 residues. CDR1 LGHNA and CDR2 YNFKEQ come from the germline V gene. CDR3 in amino acids: CASSQPGQGQETPYF. The CDR3 nucleotides read TGTGCCAGCAGCCAGCCGGGACAGGGGCAAGAGACCCCGTACTTC.

At least ten counts were recorded for this clonotype. The junction does not match germline at one end; this may be a read error. The chain is built from TRBV12-3 or TRBV12-4 and TRBJ2-3; D is possibly TRBD2 (6 bases). The CDR3 sequence is 14 residues long. CDR3 amino acids: CASNLGGLAAEQYF. The CDR3 DNA follows: TGTGCCAGCAATTTAGGAGGGCTCGCGGCTGAGCAGTATTTT.

This clonotype is labeled as medium-sized. This chain joins TRBV7-2 and TRBJ2-7; 11 bases align to TRBD2. CDR1 is SGHTA and CDR2 is FQGNSA in the germline V gene. This CDR3 is built from 17 residues. With V trimmed by 5 bases and J by 2 bases, 11 bases remained unmatched. CDR3 residues: CASSIGPGTSGTYEQYF. The CDR3 DNA follows: TGTGCCAGCAGCATAGGCCCCGGGACTAGCGGAACCTACGAGCAGTACTTC. Full variable domain (outside the CDR3, taken from reference TRBV7-2 and TRBJ2-7): GAGVSQSPSNKVTEKGKDVELRCDPISGHTALYWYRQSLGQGLEFLIYFQGNSAPDKSGLPSDRFSAERTGGSVSTLTIQRTQQEDSAVYLCASSIGPGTSGTYEQYFGPGTRLTVT.

V and J are TRBV12-3 or TRBV12-4 and TRBJ2-3; D not certain. This CDR3 comprises 15 residues. Trimming took 5 bases from V and 2 from J, leaving 14 bases between them. The CDR3 loop reads CASSPPDSYTDTQYF. The DNA for the CDR3 is TGTGCCAGCAGTCCACCTGACTCATACACAGATACGCAGTATTTT.

The CDR3 here is CACSQDPEGWETQYF. The CDR3 DNA is TGTGCCTGCTCCCAAGATCCTGAGGGTTGGGAGACCCAGTACTTC. The J gene is TRBJ2-5, the V gene TRBV3-1; D is possibly TRBD2 (5 bases). CDR1 and CDR2 (germline): LGHDT, YNNKEL (reference sequence). This CDR3 region has 15 residues. Trimming shortened V by 11 bases and J by 5 bases, and 24 bases separated the two germline ends.

This clonotype was observed a handful of times. CDR3 coding DNA: TGCAGCGTTGAAGGACAGGGTCGTTTGAACGAGCAGTACTTC. Encoded protein: CSVEGQGRLNEQYF. This rearrangement joins TRBV29-1 to TRBJ2-7, with 7 bases identical to TRBD1. Per the germline V gene, CDR1 is SQVTM and CDR2 is ANQGSEA. This CDR3 is 14 amino acids long. J gave up 5 bases and V 1 base, and 8 bases lay outside the gene matches.

The CDR3 sequence is CASSGVPVLDTQYF. The CDR3 nucleotides are TGCGCCAGCAGCGGGGTCCCGGTTTTGGATACGCAGTATTTT. The chain employs TRBV5-1 and TRBJ2-3; D gene ambiguous. This CDR3 has 14 amino acids. V lost 4 bases and J lost 6, with 15 bases in between. Per the germline V gene, CDR1 is SGHRS and CDR2 is YFSETQ.

The sample holds a few counts of this clonotype. In DNA form, the CDR3 reads TGCGCCAGCAGCCCGCCGTCGCCCCAGCTCAGACGCTACGAGCAGTACTTC. Protein: CASSPPSPQLRRYEQYF. The chain combines TRBV5-1 with TRBJ2-7, with no clear D. This CDR3 contains 17 residues. Germline V gives CDR1 SGHRS, CDR2 YFSETQ. V lost 4 bases and J 3 bases, leaving 23 bases between the germline ends.

The V gene is TRBV5-8, the J gene TRBJ2-1; TRBD2 aligns across 10 bases. This CDR3 comprises 15 residues. The germline CDR1 and CDR2 sequences are SGHTS and YDEGEE. The ends lost 0 bases at V and 5 bases at J; junction bases unmatched: 2. The CDR3 nucleotides are TGTGCCAGCAGCTTGGGAACTAGCGGGAACAATGAGCAGTTCTTC. Translating gives CASSLGTSGNNEQFF.

Here the CDR3 reads CASSGQGYEQYF. The CDR3 nucleotides read TGTGCCAGCAGTGGACAGGGCTACGAGCAGTACTTC. This sequence joins TRBV25-1 and TRBJ2-7; TRBD1 aligns across 7 bases. CDR1 MGHDK and CDR2 SYGVNS come from the germline V gene. The J segment lost 3 bases and the V segment lost 4 bases, leaving 0 bases of the junction unmatched. The CDR3 loop spans 12 amino acids.

This clonotype was seen ten or more times. The chain recombines TRBV7-9 with TRBJ1-5; the match to TRBD1 covers 9 bases. This CDR3 is built from 16 residues. Trimming took 4 bases from V and 2 from J; bases not matched to a gene: 6. The germline CDR1 and CDR2 sequences are SEHNR and FQNEAQ (reference sequence). CDR3 sequence (DNA): TGTGCCAGCAGCTCTGGGACAGGGAAGGGCAATCAGCCCCAGCATTTT. This sequence encodes CASSSGTGKGNQPQHF.

This clonotype was counted between two and nine times. The genes are TRBV9 and TRBJ1-2; no clear D gene. Trimming removed 8 bases from V and 10 bases from J, with 27 bases in between. Germline loops: CDR1 SGDLS, CDR2 YYNGEE. This CDR3 comprises 15 residues. This CDR3 is CASGPAGGYTIDYTF. CDR3 DNA: TGTGCCAGTGGTCCCGCTGGAGGATATACGATAGACTACACCTTC.